Presented here are 10 T cell receptor beta chains from one specimen sequenced in a study of beta chain features in type 1 diabetes. TCRB transcripts that were expressed got sequenced, as all of the isolated RNA had been reverse transcribed. The data were produced by immunoSEQ multiplex PCR, yet TCRdb's version contains in-frame clones alone and is incomplete. The data contain hundreds of thousands of clones, 68% of them seen just once; the ten biggest clones take up approximately 0.05%. Material: naive CD4+ T cells from blood. These receptors were taken from a man younger than 40 in good health.

This chain links TRBV29-1 with TRBJ2-3; TRBD2 aligns across 12 bases. Germline-derived CDR1 and CDR2 are SQVTM and ANQGSEA. V trimming: 7 bases; J trimming: 1 base; junction bases outside the gene matches: 3. This CDR3 is built from 14 residues. The CDR3 nucleotides read TGCAGCGGACGACTAGCGGGGGGCACAGATACGCAGTATTTT. It encodes CSGRLAGGTDTQYF.

This clone was recorded a few times. V usage is TRBV30 and J usage is TRBJ2-1; a weak D match, TRBD1 (6 bases). Germline assignment: CDR1 GTSNPN and CDR2 SVGIG (reference sequence). There are 13 residues in the CDR3. V was cut by 5 bases and J by 0 bases, with 8 bases left in between. CDR3 in DNA: TGTGCCTGGGAGGGGGACTCCTACAATGAGCAGTTCTTC. Translation gives CAWEGDSYNEQFF.

This chain connects TRBV29-1 to TRBJ1-2, with 9 bases identical to TRBD1. Germline CDR1 reads SQVTM; CDR2 reads ANQGSEA. V lost 3 bases to trimming and J lost 4 bases; unmatched junction nucleotides: 3. The CDR3 spans 13 residues. CDR3 in amino acids: CSVEDRGAYGYTF. The CDR3 bases are TGCAGCGTTGAGGACAGGGGTGCCTATGGCTACACCTTC. The full variable domain, its missing parts supplied by reference TRBV29-1 and TRBJ1-2, is SAVISQKPSRDICQRGTSLTIQCQVDSQVTMMFWYRQQPGQSLTLIATANQGSEATYESGFVIDKFPISRPNLTFSTLTVSNMSPEDSSIYLCSVEDRGAYGYTFGSGTRLTVV.

This clone was counted only a few times. The chain couples TRBV28 to TRBJ2-2; D gene uncertain. Germline lookup yields CDR1 MDHEN and CDR2 SYDVKM. This CDR3 contains 14 residues. The V end lost 5 bases, the J end lost 4 bases, and 11 bases lay between the germline ends. Here the CDR3 DNA reads TGTGCCAGCAGTCCCCACTCGGTCACCGGGGAGCTGTTTTTT. Protein sequence: CASSPHSVTGELFF.

This clone was counted only a few times. The V and J genes are TRBV7-2 and TRBJ1-1, with 9 bases aligning to TRBD1. CDR1 and CDR2 from the germline V gene are SGHTA and FQGNSA. The V and J ends lost 5 bases and 8 bases, in that order; junction bases with no gene match: 15. The CDR3 length is 16 residues. CDR3 sequence: CASSPSGTGLPTEAFF. CDR3 DNA: TGTGCCAGCAGCCCGAGTGGGACAGGGCTTCCGACAGAAGCTTTCTTT.

The CDR3 DNA reads as TGTGCCAGCAGTCTAACAGGAGGAATCTACGAGCAGTACTTC. Its protein product is CASSLTGGIYEQYF. The V and J genes are TRBV28 and TRBJ2-7, with D tentatively TRBD1 or TRBD2 (5 bases each). Germline V gene lookup returns CDR1 MDHEN and CDR2 SYDVKM. Trimming took 5 bases from V and 3 from J, leaving 14 bases between them. The CDR3 is made up of 14 amino acids.

This chain joins TRBV4-3 and TRBJ2-5; tentatively, D is TRBD2 (5 bases). The CDR3 runs 16 residues. Germline V gives CDR1 LGHNA, CDR2 YSLEER. V was trimmed by 1 base and J by 4 bases, leaving 16 bases between them. The CDR3 DNA reads TGCGCCAGCAGCCAAGGGAACCTACTAGGGCGAGAGACCCAGTACTTC. This codes for CASSQGNLLGRETQYF.

The CDR3 is CATSRDGYEQYF. The CDR3 DNA follows: TGTGCCACCAGCAGGGACGGGTACGAGCAGTACTTC. This chain connects TRBV15 to TRBJ2-7; D not resolved. Deletions cut 3 bases from V and 4 bases from J, with 7 bases between. Germline CDR1 reads LNHNV; CDR2 reads YYDKDF (reference sequence). The CDR3 totals 12 residues. The entire variable domain, with the rest obtained from reference TRBV15 and TRBJ2-7, is as follows: DAMVIQNPRYQVTQFGKPVTLSCSQTLNHNVMYWYQQKSSQAPKLLFHYYDKDFNNEADTPDNFQSRRPNTSFCFLDIRSPGLGDTAMYLCATSRDGYEQYFGPGTRLTVT.

The V call is TRBV2, the J call TRBJ2-1, with TRBD1 identical over 7 bases. Germline V lookup: CDR1 SNHLY, CDR2 FYNNEI. Germline trimming cut 7 bases from V and 4 bases from J; bases unmatched to any gene: 10. The CDR3 runs 15 residues. Here the CDR3 DNA reads TGTGCCAGCAAATGGTCGGGACAGATGTACAATGAGCAGTTCTTC. Its protein product is CASKWSGQMYNEQFF.

This clone was picked up a small number of times. The rearrangement uses TRBV11-2 and TRBJ2-5; the D call may be TRBD1 or TRBD2 (5 bases each). Between the trimmed V and J ends, which lost 0 bases and 2 bases, there was a span of 13 bases. Germline V gives CDR1 SGHAT, CDR2 FQNNGV. This CDR3 region has 16 residues. CDR3 region: CASSLDFRDLQETQYF. The CDR3 DNA reads as TGTGCCAGCAGCTTAGACTTCCGGGACCTTCAAGAGACCCAGTACTTC.